This TCR beta chain was captured by sequencing in a study of PD-L1 blockade in urothelial cancer. Across the study: Prior chemotherapy regimens per patient numbered 0 to 3. Study results and limitations: Expansion of tumor-associated blood clones at 3 weeks was greater in durable-benefit patients. Sub-median blood TCR clonality before treatment predicted longer survival.

Worth noting for this clone: Its antigen is currently unknown.

The table came from immunoSEQ multiplex PCR; TCRdb's copy has only in-frame clones and leaves some out. This sample has roughly 45,000 clones, with around 80% found just once. The time point here: peripheral blood 6 weeks after treatment start. Each patient gave between 1 and 8 samples, pretreatment and on-treatment. The receptor comes from a man between 70 and 80 years old with urothelial cancer. This specimen consisted of PBMCs, obtained around atezolizumab (anti-PD-L1) treatment.

In DNA, the CDR3 is TGCGCCAGCAGCAACCGGGACAGCTCCTACGAGCAGTACTTC. Its protein product is CASSNRDSSYEQYF. V gene TRBV5-1 combines with J gene TRBJ2-7; 7 nucleotides line up with TRBD1. Trimming removed 4 bases from V and 0 bases from J; junction bases left unmatched: 4. This CDR3 has 14 residues. Germline V gene sequence: CDR1 SGHRS, CDR2 YFSETQ.